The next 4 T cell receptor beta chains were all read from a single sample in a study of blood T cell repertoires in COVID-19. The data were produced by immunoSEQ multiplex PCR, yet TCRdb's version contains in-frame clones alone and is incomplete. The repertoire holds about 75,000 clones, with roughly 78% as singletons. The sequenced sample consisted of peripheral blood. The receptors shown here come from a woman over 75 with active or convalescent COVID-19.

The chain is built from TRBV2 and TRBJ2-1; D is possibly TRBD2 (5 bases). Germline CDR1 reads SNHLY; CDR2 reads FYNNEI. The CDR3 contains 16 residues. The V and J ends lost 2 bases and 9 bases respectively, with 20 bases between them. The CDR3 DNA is TGTGCCAGCAGTGAATCTAGGGTCGGGCGTGAGGGTGAGCAGTTCTTC. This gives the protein CASSESRVGREGEQFF.

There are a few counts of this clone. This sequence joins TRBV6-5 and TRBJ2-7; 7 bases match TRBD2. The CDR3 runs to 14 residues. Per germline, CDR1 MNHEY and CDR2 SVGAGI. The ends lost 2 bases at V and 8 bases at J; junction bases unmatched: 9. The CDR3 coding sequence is TGTGCCAGCAGTTACGACCCCCGAGCGGGGAAGCAGTACTTC. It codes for CASSYDPRAGKQYF.

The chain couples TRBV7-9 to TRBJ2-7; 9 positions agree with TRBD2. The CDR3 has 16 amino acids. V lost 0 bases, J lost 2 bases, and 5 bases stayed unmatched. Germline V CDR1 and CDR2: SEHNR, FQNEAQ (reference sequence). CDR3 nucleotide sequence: TGTGCCAGCAGCTTAGCGGACCTAGCGGGGACCTACGAGCAGTACTTC. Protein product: CASSLADLAGTYEQYF.

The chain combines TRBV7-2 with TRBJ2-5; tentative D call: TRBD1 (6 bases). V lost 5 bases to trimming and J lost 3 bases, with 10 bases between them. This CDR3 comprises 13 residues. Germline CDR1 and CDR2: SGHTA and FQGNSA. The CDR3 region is CASSLGQKETQYF. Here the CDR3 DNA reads TGTGCCAGCAGCCTAGGACAGAAAGAGACCCAGTACTTC.